This note documents a single TCR beta chain sequence. Antigen unknown. The data derive from a study of identical twins. Broader study findings: Models predicted less out-of-frame TCR alpha sharing in monozygotic twins than was found. The study based its conclusions on cross-sectional statistical analysis and did not follow the same donors.

V shed 7 bases and J shed 4 bases, with 13 bases lying between them. This CDR3 has 13 amino acids. Germline V CDR1 and CDR2: MNHNS, SASEGT. Addition of a universal primer site occurred through template switching, and cDNA carried unique molecular identifiers. TCRdb called the 5' RACE reads again in MiXCR, with one record for every CDR3 protein. This sample has 350,000 to 600,000 distinct CDR3 sequences, with approximately 15% found just once. These data also formed part of another study, on yellow fever vaccine responses in identical twins.

Sequenced material: CD4+ T cells sorted from blood. The receptor was derived from a woman younger than 35 in good health. The V call is TRBV6-1, the J call TRBJ2-5; D is ambiguous. The chain's CDR3 is CASTPVGRETQYF. In DNA, the CDR3 is TGTGCCAGCACCCCCGTTGGTCGAGAGACCCAGTACTTC.